This T cell receptor beta chain was recovered during a study of blood T cell repertoires in COVID-19. Looked up from germline, CDR1 is LNHDA and CDR2 is SQIVND (reference sequence). Trimming pared 5 bases from V and 3 bases from J, leaving 19 bases between. The CDR3 spans 16 residues. TCRdb's table, derived via immunoSEQ multiplex PCR, lists solely in-frame clones and lacks some. The sample has under 250,000 clones; over 75% are singletons. Sample: peripheral blood. The gene calls are TRBV19 and TRBJ1-1; D might be TRBD1 (6 bases). The clonotype originates from a woman older than 75 with acute or convalescent COVID-19. CDR3: CASSEPTGFGDTEAFF. The CDR3 coding sequence is TGTGCCAGTAGTGAGCCCACAGGGTTCGGGGACACTGAAGCTTTCTTT.